A selection of T cell receptor beta chains follows, all from one sample in a study of patients and donors after allogeneic stem cell transplantation. TCRdb re-called the RT-PCR reads through MiXCR, storing one row per CDR3 protein. The table records about a million distinct CDR3 sequences, 15% to 20% of them present only once. The sequenced material came from blood, either unsorted or a sorted T cell fraction (not recorded which). Source of these receptors: a human donor who was either an allogeneic HSCT recipient or a stem cell or donor lymphocyte infusion donor (not recorded which). It is not recorded whose cells these are; they may come from a transplant donor. Each CDR3 is given with its conserved first and last residue. Fields, in order: V gene, J gene, clone size, D gene, CDR3 DNA, CDR3 protein. The D gene is left open where the match is weak. Not every row has a clone size; where given, it reads once, few, many or a size class.

v_gene: TRBV7-2; j_gene: TRBJ2-7; abundance: NA; d_gene: NA; CDR3nt: TGTGCCAGCAGCTTAGAATGGTCTTCCTACGAGCAGTACTTC; CDR3aa: CASSLEWSSYEQYF
v_gene: TRBV3-1; j_gene: TRBJ1-3; abundance: few; d_gene: NA; CDR3nt: TGTGCCAGCAGGCGGGACGGTGGCCCTCCTAATGGAAACACCATATATTTT; CDR3aa: CASRRDGGPPNGNTIYF
v_gene: TRBV5-1; j_gene: TRBJ1-1; abundance: NA; d_gene: NA; CDR3nt: TGCGCCAGCAGTCCCCTGTCGGACACTGAAGCTTTCTTT; CDR3aa: CASSPLSDTEAFF
v_gene: TRBV7-2; j_gene: TRBJ2-2; abundance: NA; d_gene: NA; CDR3nt: TGTGCCAGCAGCCCTCGACCAATTTACACCGGGGAGCTGTTTTTT; CDR3aa: CASSPRPIYTGELFF
v_gene: TRBV2; j_gene: TRBJ2-1; abundance: many; d_gene: TRBD2; CDR3nt: TGTGCCAGCAGCGGGACTAGCGGTTACAATGAGCAGTTCTTC; CDR3aa: CASSGTSGYNEQFF
v_gene: TRBV9; j_gene: TRBJ1-1; abundance: few; d_gene: NA; CDR3nt: TGTGCCAGCAGCCCTCTAAGAGAGGGACGGGGGGAAGCTTTCTTT; CDR3aa: CASSPLREGRGEAFF
v_gene: TRBV5-5; j_gene: TRBJ1-4; abundance: NA; d_gene: NA; CDR3nt: TGTGCCAGCAGCCGAGGACGAAAAAGTGATGAAAAACTGTTTTTT; CDR3aa: CASSRGRKSDEKLFF
v_gene: TRBV20-1; j_gene: TRBJ1-4; abundance: few; d_gene: TRBD1; CDR3nt: TGCAGTGCTAGTCTCGCCGGGACAGCCAATGAAAAACTGTTTTTT; CDR3aa: CSASLAGTANEKLFF
v_gene: TRBV6-5; j_gene: TRBJ1-1; abundance: many; d_gene: NA; CDR3nt: TGTGCCAGCAGTTACTCCACAGGGAGGGGCACTGAAGCTTTCTTT; CDR3aa: CASSYSTGRGTEAFF
v_gene: TRBV7-9; j_gene: TRBJ1-2; abundance: few; d_gene: NA; CDR3nt: TGTGCCAGCAGCGGGCACCCCTATGGCTACACCTTC; CDR3aa: CASSGHPYGYTF
v_gene: TRBV12-3/TRBV12-4; j_gene: TRBJ1-2; abundance: few; d_gene: NA; CDR3nt: TGTGCCAGCAGTGTAACCGCTCTTAACTATGGCTACACCTTC; CDR3aa: CASSVTALNYGYTF
v_gene: TRBV5-1; j_gene: TRBJ2-2; abundance: NA; d_gene: TRBD2; CDR3nt: TGCGCCAGCAGCTTGGGATTAGCGGGAGAGTATGGCGGGGAGCTGTTTTTT; CDR3aa: CASSLGLAGEYGGELFF
v_gene: TRBV5-1; j_gene: TRBJ1-2; abundance: many; d_gene: TRBD1; CDR3nt: TGCGCCAGCAGCTTGGCCGACAGGGACAGTTATGGCTACACCTTC; CDR3aa: CASSLADRDSYGYTF
v_gene: TRBV2; j_gene: TRBJ2-7; abundance: few; d_gene: TRBD1; CDR3nt: TGTGCCAGCAGTGTCGAGAGACAGGGGCCGTACGAGCAGTACTTC; CDR3aa: CASSVERQGPYEQYF
v_gene: TRBV12-3/TRBV12-4; j_gene: TRBJ1-2; abundance: NA; d_gene: TRBD1; CDR3nt: TGTGCCAGCAAACTACAGGGGGCAAGTTATGGCTACACCTTC; CDR3aa: CASKLQGASYGYTF
v_gene: TRBV12-5; j_gene: TRBJ1-1; abundance: many; d_gene: NA; CDR3nt: TGTGCTAGTGGCTCAGACACTCCTGAAGCTTTCTTT; CDR3aa: CASGSDTPEAFF
v_gene: TRBV12-3/TRBV12-4; j_gene: TRBJ2-5; abundance: few; d_gene: NA; CDR3nt: TGTGCCAGCAGTTCCCTTCACGGGGGCCAAGAGACCCAGTACTTC; CDR3aa: CASSSLHGGQETQYF
v_gene: TRBV20-1; j_gene: TRBJ2-4; abundance: few; d_gene: TRBD1; CDR3nt: TGCAGTGCCACAGGGACAGGGAGTGCCAAAAACATTCAGTACTTC; CDR3aa: CSATGTGSAKNIQYF
v_gene: TRBV11-2; j_gene: TRBJ2-7; abundance: NA; d_gene: NA; CDR3nt: TGTGCCAGCAGCTTAGATCTGCGGGCCTACGAGCAGTACTTC; CDR3aa: CASSLDLRAYEQYF
v_gene: TRBV6-4; j_gene: TRBJ2-2; abundance: NA; d_gene: NA; CDR3nt: TGTGCCAGCAGTGTCTCGAACACCGGGGAGCTGTTTTTT; CDR3aa: CASSVSNTGELFF
v_gene: TRBV25-1; j_gene: TRBJ2-3; abundance: few; d_gene: NA; CDR3nt: TGTGCCAGCAGTGAACAGGGTGGGCAGATCACAGATACGCAGTATTTT; CDR3aa: CASSEQGGQITDTQYF
v_gene: TRBV5-1; j_gene: TRBJ2-1; abundance: many; d_gene: TRBD2; CDR3nt: TGCGCCAGCAGGATTAGCGGGAGTGCCAATGAGCAGTTCTTC; CDR3aa: CASRISGSANEQFF
v_gene: TRBV12-3/TRBV12-4; j_gene: TRBJ1-5; abundance: few; d_gene: NA; CDR3nt: TGTGCCAGCAGTTTACATGGGGCAGATGGCAATCAGCCCCAGCATTTT; CDR3aa: CASSLHGADGNQPQHF
v_gene: TRBV24-1; j_gene: TRBJ2-7; abundance: few; d_gene: NA; CDR3nt: TGTGCCACCAGTGATGGGGACGGGGGCTACGAGCAGTACTTC; CDR3aa: CATSDGDGGYEQYF
v_gene: TRBV5-1; j_gene: TRBJ1-1; abundance: many; d_gene: NA; CDR3nt: TGCGCCAGCAGCTTGGGGGCCGGGACCTTATCGAACACTGAAGCTTTCTTT; CDR3aa: CASSLGAGTLSNTEAFF
v_gene: TRBV7-3; j_gene: TRBJ2-1; abundance: NA; d_gene: TRBD1; CDR3nt: TGTGCCAGCAGCCCTAAGGGGACAGGCTACAATGAGCAGTTCTTC; CDR3aa: CASSPKGTGYNEQFF
v_gene: TRBV20-1; j_gene: TRBJ2-3; abundance: few; d_gene: NA; CDR3nt: TGCAGTGCTAGATTGGGGAAGGGGGCAGATACGCAGTATTTT; CDR3aa: CSARLGKGADTQYF
v_gene: TRBV5-1; j_gene: TRBJ2-5; abundance: many; d_gene: TRBD2; CDR3nt: TGCGCCAGCAGCGTCTCTACTAGCGGGAAAGGAGAGACCCAGTACTTC; CDR3aa: CASSVSTSGKGETQYF
v_gene: TRBV20-1; j_gene: TRBJ1-2; abundance: NA; d_gene: NA; CDR3nt: TGCAGTGCTTTTGACAGGATCCACTATGGCTACACCTTC; CDR3aa: CSAFDRIHYGYTF
v_gene: TRBV5-4; j_gene: TRBJ2-5; abundance: NA; d_gene: NA; CDR3nt: TGTGCCAGCAGCTTGACCGGGCTCGAAGAGACCCAGTACTTC; CDR3aa: CASSLTGLEETQYF
v_gene: TRBV15; j_gene: TRBJ2-2; abundance: many; d_gene: NA; CDR3nt: TGTGCCACCAGCAGAGGTTTCGGGGGTTCCGGGGAGCTGTTTTTT; CDR3aa: CATSRGFGGSGELFF
v_gene: TRBV20-1; j_gene: TRBJ1-1; abundance: few; d_gene: TRBD1; CDR3nt: TGCAGTGCTAGGCGGGACAGCCGGAACACTGAAGCTTTCTTT; CDR3aa: CSARRDSRNTEAFF
v_gene: TRBV27; j_gene: TRBJ1-5; abundance: NA; d_gene: NA; CDR3nt: TGTGCCGTTGGGGAGCGGTATAGCAATCAGCCCCAGCATTTT; CDR3aa: CAVGERYSNQPQHF
v_gene: TRBV5-1; j_gene: TRBJ2-5; abundance: NA; d_gene: TRBD1; CDR3nt: TGCGCCAGCAGCCGAGGGACAGTTAAGGAGGAGACCCAGTACTTC; CDR3aa: CASSRGTVKEETQYF